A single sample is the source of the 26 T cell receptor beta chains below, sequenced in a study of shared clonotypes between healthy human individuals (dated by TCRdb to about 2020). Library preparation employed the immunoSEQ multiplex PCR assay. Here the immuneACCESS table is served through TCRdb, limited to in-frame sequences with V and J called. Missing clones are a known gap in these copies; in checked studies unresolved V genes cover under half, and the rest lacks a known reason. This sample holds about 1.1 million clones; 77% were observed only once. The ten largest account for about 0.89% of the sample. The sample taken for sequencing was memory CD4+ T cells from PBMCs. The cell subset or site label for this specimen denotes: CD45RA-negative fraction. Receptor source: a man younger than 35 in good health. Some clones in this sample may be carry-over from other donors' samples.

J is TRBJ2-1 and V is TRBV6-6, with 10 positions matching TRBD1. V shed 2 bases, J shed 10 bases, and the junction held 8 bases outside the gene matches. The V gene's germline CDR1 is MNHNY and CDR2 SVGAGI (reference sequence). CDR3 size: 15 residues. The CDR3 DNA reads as TGTGCCAGCAGTTACAGACAGGGGGCCCAGCAAGAGCAGTTCTTC. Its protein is CASSYRQGAQQEQFF.

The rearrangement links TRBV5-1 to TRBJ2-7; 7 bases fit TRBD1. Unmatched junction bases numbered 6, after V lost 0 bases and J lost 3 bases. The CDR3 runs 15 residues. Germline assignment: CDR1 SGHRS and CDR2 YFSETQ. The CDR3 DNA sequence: TGCGCCAGCAGCTTGGACTCCCGGGACAGCTACGAGCAGTACTTC. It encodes CASSLDSRDSYEQYF.

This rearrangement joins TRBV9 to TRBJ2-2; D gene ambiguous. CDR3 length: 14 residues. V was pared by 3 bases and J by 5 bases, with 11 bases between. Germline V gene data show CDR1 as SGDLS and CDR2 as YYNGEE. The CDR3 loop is CASSAKGSTGELFF. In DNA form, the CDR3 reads TGTGCCAGCAGCGCAAAGGGATCTACCGGGGAGCTGTTTTTT.

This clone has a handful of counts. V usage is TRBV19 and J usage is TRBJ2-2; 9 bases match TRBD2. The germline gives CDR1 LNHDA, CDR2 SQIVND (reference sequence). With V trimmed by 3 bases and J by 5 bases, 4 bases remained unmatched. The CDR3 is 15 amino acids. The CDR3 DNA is TGTGCCAGTAGTATTTTAGCGGGAGATACCGGGGAGCTGTTTTTT. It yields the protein CASSILAGDTGELFF.

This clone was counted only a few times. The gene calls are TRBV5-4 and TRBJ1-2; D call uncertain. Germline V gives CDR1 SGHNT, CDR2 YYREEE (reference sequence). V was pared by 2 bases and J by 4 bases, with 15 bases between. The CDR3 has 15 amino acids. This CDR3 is CASSFPGRALYGYTF. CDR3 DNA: TGTGCCAGCAGCTTTCCCGGACGGGCCCTCTATGGCTACACCTTC.

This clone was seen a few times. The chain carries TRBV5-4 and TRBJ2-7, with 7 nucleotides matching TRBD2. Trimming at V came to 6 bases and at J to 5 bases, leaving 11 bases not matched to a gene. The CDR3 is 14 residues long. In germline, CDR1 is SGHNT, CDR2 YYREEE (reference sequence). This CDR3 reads CASKKGAGSNEQYF. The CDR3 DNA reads TGTGCCAGCAAAAAGGGAGCGGGAAGTAACGAGCAGTACTTC.

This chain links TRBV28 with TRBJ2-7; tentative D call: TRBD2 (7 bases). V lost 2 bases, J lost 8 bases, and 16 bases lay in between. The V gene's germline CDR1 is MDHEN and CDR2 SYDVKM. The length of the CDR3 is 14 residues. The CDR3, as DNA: TGTGCCAGCAGTTTAACGGTGGCGGGGGCAAAGCAGTACTTC. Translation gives CASSLTVAGAKQYF.

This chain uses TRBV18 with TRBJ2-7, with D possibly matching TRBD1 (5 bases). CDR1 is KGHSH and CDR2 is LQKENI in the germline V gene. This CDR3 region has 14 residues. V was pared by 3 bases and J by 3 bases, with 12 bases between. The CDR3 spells CASSPQGRDYEQYF. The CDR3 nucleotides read TGTGCCAGCTCACCTCAGGGAAGAGACTACGAGCAGTACTTC.

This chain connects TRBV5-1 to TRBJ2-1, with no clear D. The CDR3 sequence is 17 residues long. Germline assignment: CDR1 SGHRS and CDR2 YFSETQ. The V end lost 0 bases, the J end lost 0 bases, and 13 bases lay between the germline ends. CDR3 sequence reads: CASSLVYESLSYNEQFF. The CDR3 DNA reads TGCGCCAGCAGCTTGGTGTATGAAAGTCTCTCCTACAATGAGCAGTTCTTC.

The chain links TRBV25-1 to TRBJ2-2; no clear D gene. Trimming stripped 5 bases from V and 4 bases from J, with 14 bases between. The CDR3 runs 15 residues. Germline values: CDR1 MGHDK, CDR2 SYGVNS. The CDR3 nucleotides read TGTGCCAGCAGTTCGAGGAGAAGTGGCACCGGGGAGCTGTTTTTT. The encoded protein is CASSSRRSGTGELFF.

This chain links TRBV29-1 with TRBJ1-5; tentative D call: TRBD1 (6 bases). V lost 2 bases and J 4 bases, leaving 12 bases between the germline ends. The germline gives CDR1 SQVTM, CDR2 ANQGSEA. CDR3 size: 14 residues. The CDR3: CSVETGQGNQPQHF. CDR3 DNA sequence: TGCAGCGTTGAAACCGGCCAGGGGAATCAGCCCCAGCATTTT. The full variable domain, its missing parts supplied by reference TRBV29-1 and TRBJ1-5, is SAVISQKPSRDICQRGTSLTIQCQVDSQVTMMFWYRQQPGQSLTLIATANQGSEATYESGFVIDKFPISRPNLTFSTLTVSNMSPEDSSIYLCSVETGQGNQPQHFGDGTRLSIL.

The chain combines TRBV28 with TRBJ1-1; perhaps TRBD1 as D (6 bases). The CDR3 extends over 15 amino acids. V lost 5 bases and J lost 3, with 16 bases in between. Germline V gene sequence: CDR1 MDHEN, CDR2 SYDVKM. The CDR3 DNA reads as TGTGCCAGCAGTCACCGGAAAGGGGGGTACACTGAAGCTTTCTTT. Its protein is CASSHRKGGYTEAFF.

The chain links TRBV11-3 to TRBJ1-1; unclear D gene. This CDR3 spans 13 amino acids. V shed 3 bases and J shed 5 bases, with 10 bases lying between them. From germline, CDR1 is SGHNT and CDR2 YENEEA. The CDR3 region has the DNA TGTGCCAGCAGCTTCTCCACCACAACTGAAGCTTTCTTT. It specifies CASSFSTTTEAFF.

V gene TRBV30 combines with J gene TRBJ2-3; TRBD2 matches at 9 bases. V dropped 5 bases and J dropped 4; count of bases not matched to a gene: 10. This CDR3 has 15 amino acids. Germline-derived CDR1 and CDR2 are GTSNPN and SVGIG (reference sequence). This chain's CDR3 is CAWASGITPSDTQYF. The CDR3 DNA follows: TGTGCCTGGGCTAGCGGGATCACTCCCTCAGATACGCAGTATTTT.

CDR3 amino acids: CASSQPRTGQNTIYF. As DNA, the CDR3 is TGCGCCAGCAGCCAACCCAGGACAGGGCAAAACACCATATATTTT. This chain connects TRBV4-1 to TRBJ1-3; 8 nucleotides agree with TRBD1. CDR3 length equals 15 residues. V lost 2 bases, J lost 6 bases, and 6 bases stayed unmatched. The germline gives CDR1 MGHRA, CDR2 YSYEKL.

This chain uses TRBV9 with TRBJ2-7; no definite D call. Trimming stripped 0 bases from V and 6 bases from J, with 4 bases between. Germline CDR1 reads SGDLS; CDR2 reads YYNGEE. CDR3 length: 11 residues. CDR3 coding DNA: TGTGCCAGCAGCGTAGAGGCCGAGCAGTACTTC. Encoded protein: CASSVEAEQYF.

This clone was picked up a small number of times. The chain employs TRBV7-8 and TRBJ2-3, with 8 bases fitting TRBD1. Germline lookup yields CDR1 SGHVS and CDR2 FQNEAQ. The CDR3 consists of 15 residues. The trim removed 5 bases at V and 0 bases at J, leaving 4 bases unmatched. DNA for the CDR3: TGTGCCAGCAGCCGGACAGGGATGAGCACAGATACGCAGTATTTT. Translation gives CASSRTGMSTDTQYF. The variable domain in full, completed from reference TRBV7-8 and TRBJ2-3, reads GAGVSQSPRYKVAKRGQDVALRCDPISGHVSLFWYQQALGQGPEFLTYFQNEAQLDKSGLPSDRFFAERPEGSVSTLKIQRTQQEDSAVYLCASSRTGMSTDTQYFGPGTRLTVL.

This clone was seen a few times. The CDR3: CSTTPGETQYF. CDR3 coding DNA: TGCAGTACCACTCCGGGAGAGACCCAGTACTTC. The chain couples TRBV20-1 to TRBJ2-5; no reliable D call. Germline V gene sequence: CDR1 DFQATT, CDR2 SNEGSKA (reference sequence). The length of the CDR3 is 11 residues. V shed 8 bases and J shed 4 bases, with 11 bases lying between them.

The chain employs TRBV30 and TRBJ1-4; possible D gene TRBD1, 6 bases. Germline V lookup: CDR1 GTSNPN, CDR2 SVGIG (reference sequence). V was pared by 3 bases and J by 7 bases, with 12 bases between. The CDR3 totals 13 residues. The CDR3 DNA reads TGTGCCTGGAGGGGGGGGCCGATTGAAAAACTGTTTTTT. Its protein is CAWRGGPIEKLFF.

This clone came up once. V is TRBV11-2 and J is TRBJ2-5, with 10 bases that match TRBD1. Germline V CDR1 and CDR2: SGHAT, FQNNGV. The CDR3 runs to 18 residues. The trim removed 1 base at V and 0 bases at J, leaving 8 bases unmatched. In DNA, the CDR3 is TGTGCCAGCAGCTTAGCCCGCCCGGGACAGGGGTACCAAGAGACCCAGTACTTC. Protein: CASSLARPGQGYQETQYF.

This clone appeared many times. DNA of the CDR3: TGTGCCACCGGGGTGAATAATCAGCCCCAGCATTTT. Translating gives CATGVNNQPQHF. V and J are TRBV10-3 and TRBJ1-5; D is unclear. Between the trimmed V and J ends, which lost 10 bases and 4 bases, there was a span of 11 bases. This CDR3 is 12 amino acids long. Germline V gives CDR1 ENHRY, CDR2 SYGVKD.

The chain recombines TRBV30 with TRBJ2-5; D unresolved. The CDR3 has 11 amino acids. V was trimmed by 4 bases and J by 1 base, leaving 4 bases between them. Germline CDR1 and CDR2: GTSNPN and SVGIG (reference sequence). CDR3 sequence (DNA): TGTGCCTGGACATCCCAAGAGACCCAGTACTTC. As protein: CAWTSQETQYF. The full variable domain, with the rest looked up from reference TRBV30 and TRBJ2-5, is SQTIHQWPATLVQPVGSPLSLECTVEGTSNPNLYWYRQAAGRGLQLLFYSVGIGQISSEVPQNLSASRPQDRQFILSSKKLLLSDSGFYLCAWTSQETQYFGPGTRLLVL.

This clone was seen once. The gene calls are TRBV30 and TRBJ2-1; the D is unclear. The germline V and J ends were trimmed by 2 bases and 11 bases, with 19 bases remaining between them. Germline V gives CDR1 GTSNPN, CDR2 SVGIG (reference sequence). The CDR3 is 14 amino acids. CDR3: CAWSRAPEAQKQFF. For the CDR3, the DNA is TGTGCCTGGAGTAGAGCGCCCGAAGCCCAAAAGCAGTTCTTC.

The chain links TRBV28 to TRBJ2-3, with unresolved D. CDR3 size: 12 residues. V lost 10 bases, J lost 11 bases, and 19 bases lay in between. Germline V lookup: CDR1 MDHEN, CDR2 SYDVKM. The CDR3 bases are TGTGCCACCGATCTCCCCTCAAGGGTGCAGTATTTT. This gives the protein CATDLPSRVQYF.

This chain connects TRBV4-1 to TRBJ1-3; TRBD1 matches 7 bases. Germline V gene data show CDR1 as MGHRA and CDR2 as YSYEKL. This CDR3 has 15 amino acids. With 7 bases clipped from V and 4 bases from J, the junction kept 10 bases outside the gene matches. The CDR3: CASTMTGSAGNTIYF. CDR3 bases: TGCGCCAGCACCATGACAGGGTCGGCGGGAAACACCATATATTTT.

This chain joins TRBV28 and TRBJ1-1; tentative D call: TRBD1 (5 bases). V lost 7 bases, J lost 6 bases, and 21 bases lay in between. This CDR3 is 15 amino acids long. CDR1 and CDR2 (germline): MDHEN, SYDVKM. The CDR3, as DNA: TGTGCCAGCAACCAAAACCGGGACGGACAAGCTGAAGCTTTCTTT. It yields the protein CASNQNRDGQAEAFF.